The 31 T cell receptor beta chains presented below share a single source sample, sequenced in a study of blood T cell repertoires in COVID-19. Clones were sequenced by immunoSEQ multiplex PCR, and TCRdb holds only the in-frame ones, with some missing. The data contain 80,000 or so clones, roughly 86% of them seen just once; the ten biggest clones take up about 9.4%. The source material was peripheral blood. Receptor source: a man in his sixties with acute or convalescent COVID-19.

This clone was picked up one time. V and J are TRBV28 and TRBJ1-3; TRBD1 matches 7 bases. The V and J ends lost 10 bases and 4 bases, in that order; junction bases with no gene match: 10. The germline V gene has CDR1 MDHEN and CDR2 SYDVKM. The CDR3 covers 14 residues. The CDR3, as DNA: TGTGCCACTAGGCAGGGACAGCTAGGAAACACCATATATTTT. Translated: CATRQGQLGNTIYF.

The chain employs TRBV9 and TRBJ2-2; D gene uncertain. Germline V gives CDR1 SGDLS, CDR2 YYNGEE. V lost 3 bases and J 0 bases, leaving 12 bases between the germline ends. This CDR3 is built from 16 residues. The CDR3 nucleotides are TGTGCCAGCAGCGAGCGACTCCGAACGAACACCGGGGAGCTGTTTTTT. It encodes CASSERLRTNTGELFF.

This clone was detected only once. The chain recombines TRBV5-1 with TRBJ1-1; 7 nucleotides agree with TRBD1. This CDR3 is 15 amino acids long. V lost 4 bases and J lost 1; bases outside the gene matches: 7. CDR1 is SGHRS and CDR2 is YFSETQ in the germline V gene. The CDR3 is CASSAYRGKNTEAFF. CDR3 in DNA: TGCGCCAGCAGCGCATACAGGGGAAAGAACACTGAAGCTTTCTTT. Full variable domain (outside the CDR3, taken from reference TRBV5-1 and TRBJ1-1): KAGVTQTPRYLIKTRGQQVTLSCSPISGHRSVSWYQQTPGQGLQFLFEYFSETQRNKGNFPGRFSGRQFSNSRSEMNVSTLELGDSALYLCASSAYRGKNTEAFFGQGTRLTVV.

The chain is built from TRBV6-2 or TRBV6-3 and TRBJ1-4, with unresolved D. The germline V gene encodes CDR1 MNHEY and CDR2 SVGEGT. The CDR3 is made up of 16 amino acids. The ends were cut back, 3 bases at V and 3 bases at J, with 14 bases in the middle. CDR3 nucleotide sequence: TGTGCCAGCAGTTATCTTGGAGGTTCGGCTAATGAAAAACTGTTTTTT. This codes for CASSYLGGSANEKLFF.

The chain employs TRBV28 and TRBJ2-7; no definite D call. The ends were cut back, 9 bases at V and 0 bases at J, with 15 bases in the middle. CDR3 length: 14 amino acids. CDR1 is MDHEN, CDR2 SYDVKM, per germline. CDR3 protein: CASNRPASSYEQYF. The CDR3 DNA is TGTGCCAGTAACCGGCCAGCTAGCTCCTACGAGCAGTACTTC.

V gene TRBV25-1 combines with J gene TRBJ1-2; TRBD1 matches 8 bases. V lost 1 base, J lost 4 bases, and 2 bases stayed unmatched. Germline CDR1 MGHDK, CDR2 SYGVNS. The CDR3 covers 14 residues. The CDR3 here is CASSESGGLYGYTF. The CDR3 DNA sequence: TGTGCCAGCAGTGAATCAGGGGGCCTCTATGGCTACACCTTC.

The chain couples TRBV4-1 to TRBJ1-6; D is ambiguous. Trimming removed 0 bases from V and 8 bases from J, with 8 bases in between. This CDR3 contains 14 residues. Germline loops: CDR1 MGHRA, CDR2 YSYEKL. CDR3 sequence (DNA): TGCGCCAGCAGCCAAGATCCTACGGATTCACCCCTCCACTTT. Residues: CASSQDPTDSPLHF.

This rearrangement joins TRBV3-1 (or the pseudogene TRBV3-2) to TRBJ2-3; TRBD2 matches at 7 bases. The germline CDR1 and CDR2 sequences are LGHDT and YNNKEL (reference sequence). J was trimmed by 3 bases and V by 3 bases; bases with no gene match: 6. CDR3 length equals 15 residues. CDR3 sequence (DNA): TGTGCCAGCAGCCACCGAAGCGGGATGACAGATACGCAGTATTTT. Translating it yields CASSHRSGMTDTQYF.

The chain has TRBV19 and TRBJ2-1; possibly TRBD2 for D (7 bases). The CDR3 is made up of 16 amino acids. Germline values: CDR1 LNHDA, CDR2 SQIVND (reference sequence). With 3 bases removed from V and 3 bases from J, the gap between germline ends came to 15 bases. CDR3 DNA sequence: TGTGCCAGTAGTATCCCCTGGGGAGGGGGCTACAATGAGCAGTTCTTC. Residues: CASSIPWGGGYNEQFF.

In its sample, this clone was seen a few times. The chain is built from TRBV28 and TRBJ1-2, with 7 bases identical to TRBD1. Germline V lookup: CDR1 MDHEN, CDR2 SYDVKM. There are 15 residues in the CDR3. The V and J ends lost 7 bases and 0 bases, in that order; junction bases with no gene match: 8. The CDR3, as DNA: TGTGCCAGCAAACCAGGGGGGACAGCTAACTATGGCTACACCTTC. This codes for CASKPGGTANYGYTF.

The genes are TRBV7-9 and TRBJ2-1, with D hard to call. The CDR3 consists of 15 residues. Trimming pared 5 bases from V and 3 bases from J, leaving 14 bases between. Germline V gene lookup returns CDR1 SEHNR and CDR2 FQNEAQ (reference sequence). The CDR3 region is CASSPELTGYNEQFF. CDR3 bases: TGTGCCAGCAGCCCCGAGCTGACGGGCTACAATGAGCAGTTCTTC.

The genes are TRBV12-3 or TRBV12-4 and TRBJ2-3; TRBD2 might be the D (6 bases). V shed 6 bases and J shed 6 bases, with 7 bases lying between them. The length of the CDR3 is 11 residues. CDR3 residues: CASSRGDTQYF. The CDR3 coding sequence is TGTGCCAGCAGCCGGGGGGATACGCAGTATTTT.

This clone was seen once. The chain recombines TRBV19 with TRBJ1-1; D remains unclear. The germline gives CDR1 LNHDA, CDR2 SQIVND (reference sequence). Trimming pared 9 bases from V and 2 bases from J, leaving 13 bases between. The CDR3 is 13 amino acids. The CDR3 sequence: CASSLDTNTEAFF. The CDR3 DNA is TGTGCCAGCAGCCTCGACACCAACACTGAAGCTTTCTTT.

The genes are TRBV6-1 and TRBJ2-4; TRBD1 agrees at 7 bases. The germline V gene encodes CDR1 MNHNS and CDR2 SASEGT. Germline trimming cut 3 bases from V and 0 bases from J; bases unmatched to any gene: 5. The CDR3 has 16 residues. The CDR3 sequence is CASSDWTGGAKNIQYF. The CDR3 DNA is TGTGCCAGCAGTGACTGGACAGGAGGAGCCAAAAACATTCAGTACTTC.

V and J are TRBV7-2 and TRBJ2-1; no clear D gene. CDR3 length: 13 amino acids. V dropped 4 bases and J dropped 2 bases, with 6 bases sitting between them. Germline V gene sequence: CDR1 SGHTA, CDR2 FQGNSA. The CDR3 DNA follows: TGTGCCAGCAGCTATCAGGCCTACAATGAGCAGTTCTTC. Protein: CASSYQAYNEQFF.

The rearrangement links TRBV6-1 to TRBJ2-2, with TRBD1 as a possible D gene (5 bases). Trimming left V 4 bases short and J 0 bases short, with 12 bases between. The CDR3 length is 16 residues. Germline assignment: CDR1 MNHNS and CDR2 SASEGT. CDR3 bases: TGTGCCAGCAGTGGGGGCTATACGACGAACACCGGGGAGCTGTTTTTT. Protein product: CASSGGYTTNTGELFF.

The chain joins TRBV7-3 to TRBJ1-1; no clear D gene. The CDR3 spans 13 residues. CDR1 and CDR2 from the germline V gene are SGHTA and FQGTGA. The V and J ends lost 8 bases and 1 base respectively, with 11 bases between them. The CDR3 DNA reads as TGTGCCAGCGAGGAGGCCTGGAACACTGAAGCTTTCTTT. Encoded protein: CASEEAWNTEAFF.

This chain links TRBV7-9 with TRBJ1-2; 9 nucleotides line up with TRBD1. V gave up 5 bases and J gave up 7 bases; unmatched junction bases: 5. CDR3 length equals 13 residues. Per germline, CDR1 SEHNR and CDR2 FQNEAQ (reference sequence). The CDR3 region has the DNA TGTGCCAGCAGCGTCTGGACAGGGGCTGGCTACACCTTC. Protein: CASSVWTGAGYTF.

J is TRBJ2-7 and V is TRBV7-3; 7 bases agree with TRBD2. Germline assignment: CDR1 SGHTA and CDR2 FQGTGA. Trimming removed 2 bases from V and 0 bases from J; junction bases left unmatched: 4. The CDR3 contains 15 residues. CDR3 loop: CASSLVGGGSYEQYF. In nucleotides, the CDR3 is TGTGCCAGCAGCTTAGTCGGCGGGGGCTCCTACGAGCAGTACTTC.

This sequence joins TRBV18 and TRBJ1-1; D gene ambiguous. V shed 2 bases and J shed 1 base, with 5 bases lying between them. CDR1 KGHSH and CDR2 LQKENI come from the germline V gene. This CDR3 spans 13 amino acids. As DNA, the CDR3 is TGTGCCAGCTCACCAAGAGGGAACACTGAAGCTTTCTTT. Translated, it gives CASSPRGNTEAFF.

This clone was detected only a few times. This sequence joins TRBV12-3 or TRBV12-4 and TRBJ1-2; perhaps TRBD1 as D (6 bases). The CDR3 is 13 residues long. Trimming pared 1 base from V and 6 bases from J, leaving 9 bases between. The CDR3, as DNA: TGTGCCAGCAGTTTAGGACAGGTAGATGGCTACACCTTC. Residues: CASSLGQVDGYTF.

V gene TRBV5-1 combines with J gene TRBJ1-3, with D possibly TRBD1 on 6 matching bases. In germline, CDR1 is SGHRS, CDR2 YFSETQ. V dropped 1 base and J dropped 8 bases, with 16 bases sitting between them. The CDR3 is 15 residues long. CDR3 amino acids: CASSLSDSPEDTIYF. The CDR3 DNA sequence: TGCGCCAGCAGCTTGTCGGACAGCCCTGAGGACACCATATATTTT.

The chain has TRBV19 and TRBJ1-1; D remains ambiguous. The CDR3 consists of 13 residues. Trimming took 6 bases from V and 0 from J, leaving 8 bases between them. The germline V gene encodes CDR1 LNHDA and CDR2 SQIVND (reference sequence). CDR3 in amino acids: CASSETLNTEAFF. Written as DNA, the CDR3 is TGTGCCAGTAGCGAGACTCTGAACACTGAAGCTTTCTTT. The full variable domain, in which reference TRBV19 and TRBJ1-1 provide the parts outside the CDR3, is DGGITQSPKYLFRKEGQNVTLSCEQNLNHDAMYWYRQDPGQGLRLIYYSQIVNDFQKGDIAEGYSVSREKKESFPLTVTSAQKNPTAFYLCASSETLNTEAFFGQGTRLTVV.

This chain links TRBV5-1 with TRBJ1-4; TRBD1 might be the D (6 bases). The CDR3 is made up of 13 amino acids. Trimming removed 3 bases at V and 8 bases at J, with 11 bases between. Germline CDR1 SGHRS, CDR2 YFSETQ. The CDR3 bases are TGCGCCAGCAGCTCCGAGGGGGAGGAAAAACTGTTTTTT. It specifies CASSSEGEEKLFF.

The chain uses TRBV5-8 and TRBJ2-7, with 10 bases lining up with TRBD1. Trimming cost V 4 bases and J 2 bases; bases outside gene matches: 6. Germline V gene sequence: CDR1 SGHTS, CDR2 YDEGEE. CDR3 length equals 15 residues. The CDR3 DNA follows: TGTGCCAGCAGCGCGAAAGGACAGGGGGCCTACGAGCAGTACTTC. This encodes CASSAKGQGAYEQYF.

This chain links TRBV4-3 with TRBJ2-3, with TRBD1 as a possible D gene (6 bases). The V end lost 3 bases, the J end lost 2 bases, and 12 bases lay between the germline ends. The germline gives CDR1 LGHNA, CDR2 YSLEER. The length of the CDR3 is 15 residues. In DNA, the CDR3 is TGCGCCAGCAGCCATTCAGGGGACCTCACAGATACGCAGTATTTT. Translation gives CASSHSGDLTDTQYF.

The chain joins TRBV23-1 to TRBJ2-3; TRBD1 matches at 10 bases. TRBV23-1 carries the ORF label, with uncertain function. The V and J ends lost 7 bases and 6 bases, in that order; junction bases with no gene match: 7. This CDR3 comprises 14 residues. The CDR3 sequence: CASTQRGQGDTQYF. Here the CDR3 DNA reads TGCGCCAGCACCCAGCGGGGACAGGGGGATACGCAGTATTTT.

V is TRBV7-8 and J is TRBJ2-6, with D maybe TRBD1 (6 bases). The CDR3 is made up of 16 amino acids. V gave up 5 bases and J gave up 0 bases, with 11 bases separating them. The germline CDR1 and CDR2 sequences are SGHVS and FQNEAQ. The CDR3 spells CASSLTTGSGANVLTF. Written as DNA, the CDR3 is TGTGCCAGCAGCCTCACGACAGGCTCTGGGGCCAACGTCCTGACTTTC.

The CDR3 loop is CASSETSGGLSYEQYF. The DNA of the CDR3 is TGTGCCAGCAGCGAAACTAGCGGGGGGCTCTCCTACGAGCAGTACTTC. The chain uses TRBV5-4 and TRBJ2-7; 12 bases are shared with TRBD2. J lost 0 bases, V lost 4 bases, and 5 bases had no gene match. Germline V CDR1 and CDR2: SGHNT, YYREEE (reference sequence). The CDR3 consists of 16 residues.

The genes are TRBV6-6 and TRBJ2-7; weak D call: TRBD1 (5 bases). The V and J ends lost 6 bases and 2 bases respectively, with 8 bases between them. The CDR3 length is 12 residues. Germline V gene data show CDR1 as MNHNY and CDR2 as SVGAGI (reference sequence). The DNA for the CDR3 is TGTGCCAGCAGCCCACAGGCCTACGAGCAGTACTTC. Its translation is CASSPQAYEQYF.

This clone was found a few times. This chain uses TRBV6-5 with TRBJ1-1, with 8 bases lining up with TRBD1. CDR3 size: 12 residues. V lost 5 bases and J lost 4; bases outside the gene matches: 0. In germline, CDR1 is MNHEY, CDR2 SVGAGI. The CDR3 DNA follows: TGTGCCAGCAGTACAGGGGGCACTGAAGCTTTCTTT. It codes for CASSTGGTEAFF.